A single sample gave rise to the 25 T cell receptor beta chains below, sequenced in a study of T cell responses to AZD1222 COVID-19 vaccine. The protocol was immunoSEQ multiplex PCR, while the TCRdb copy is restricted to in-frame clones and leaves out a portion. The sample holds 110,000 or so clones; approximately 89% are singletons and the top ten take about 6%. Here the sequenced sample was peripheral blood, taken 28 days after the second AZD1222 dose. These TCRs come from an adult who received the AZD1222 COVID-19 vaccine.

The chain has TRBV10-3 and TRBJ2-1, with TRBD1 identical over 12 bases. Germline V gives CDR1 ENHRY, CDR2 SYGVKD. The CDR3 extends over 14 amino acids. J lost 9 bases, V lost 6 bases, and 6 bases had no gene match. The CDR3 DNA follows: TGTGCCATCAGGCCGGGACAGGGGGCGCGTGAGCAGTTCTTC. It specifies CAIRPGQGAREQFF.

V and J are TRBV19 and TRBJ1-5; D remains ambiguous. The CDR3 is 15 amino acids. The germline CDR1 and CDR2 sequences are LNHDA and SQIVND (reference sequence). V was pared by 1 base and J by 0 bases, with 7 bases between. CDR3 in amino acids: CASSIGDHSNQPQHF. As DNA, the CDR3 is TGTGCCAGTAGTATAGGAGACCATAGCAATCAGCCCCAGCATTTT. Based on the CDR3 plus reference TRBV19 and TRBJ1-5, the full variable domain is DGGITQSPKYLFRKEGQNVTLSCEQNLNHDAMYWYRQDPGQGLRLIYYSQIVNDFQKGDIAEGYSVSREKKESFPLTVTSAQKNPTAFYLCASSIGDHSNQPQHFGDGTRLSIL.

With respect to this clone: One end of the junction fails to match germline, which may point to a read error. The genes are TRBV15 and TRBJ2-3, with 9 bases identical to TRBD2. Germline CDR1 is LNHNV and CDR2 is YYDKDF (reference sequence). CDR3 length: 16 residues. The CDR3 nucleotides are TGTCCCACCACCACAACTCGCGGGGGGGGGTCAGATACGCAGTATTTT. Protein sequence: CPTTTTRGGGSDTQYF.

The gene calls are TRBV7-2 and TRBJ1-2; D unclear. This CDR3 is 13 amino acids long. The germline CDR1 and CDR2 sequences are SGHTA and FQGNSA. The V and J ends lost 2 bases and 6 bases respectively, with 10 bases between them. As DNA, the CDR3 is TGTGCCAGCAGCTTAAAGGCGGGTCATGGCTACACCTTC. This gives the protein CASSLKAGHGYTF.

This chain links TRBV6-5 with TRBJ1-1, with 10 bases matching TRBD1. This CDR3 comprises 14 residues. V lost 6 bases to trimming and J lost 3 bases; unmatched junction nucleotides: 4. Germline V gene lookup returns CDR1 MNHEY and CDR2 SVGAGI. CDR3 nucleotide sequence: TGTGCCAGCAGGACAGGGGGCGGGTACACTGAAGCTTTCTTT. It codes for CASRTGGGYTEAFF.

This sequence joins TRBV28 and TRBJ2-5; D ambiguous. Trimming cost V 3 bases and J 4 bases, with 6 bases left between them. CDR3 length: 12 residues. Germline CDR1 reads MDHEN; CDR2 reads SYDVKM. CDR3 in DNA: TGTGCCAGCAGTTTGATTCGAGAGACCCAGTACTTC. This gives the protein CASSLIRETQYF.

This sequence joins TRBV18 and TRBJ1-4, with 8 bases fitting TRBD1. The trim removed 2 bases at V and 10 bases at J, leaving 6 bases unmatched. The CDR3 loop spans 14 amino acids. Germline lookup yields CDR1 KGHSH and CDR2 LQKENI. The CDR3 reads CASSPRGQGGKLFF. The CDR3 coding sequence is TGTGCCAGCTCACCAAGAGGACAGGGTGGAAAACTGTTTTTT. The full variable domain, completed using reference TRBV18 and TRBJ1-4, is NAGVMQNPRHLVRRRGQEARLRCSPMKGHSHVYWYRQLPEEGLKFMVYLQKENIIDESGMPKERFSAEFPKEGPSILRIQQVVRGDSAAYFCASSPRGQGGKLFFGSGTQLSVL.

The CDR3 region has the DNA TGTGCCAGCAGCCAGGGGGGATCTAATGAAAAACTGTTTTTT. Its translation is CASSQGGSNEKLFF. The rearrangement uses TRBV7-9 and TRBJ1-4; 7 bases match TRBD1. This CDR3 region has 14 residues. CDR1 and CDR2 (germline): SEHNR, FQNEAQ (reference sequence). V shed 5 bases and J 3 bases; nucleotides not matched to a gene: 3.

The V and J genes are TRBV7-9 and TRBJ1-3; D remains unclear. The V end lost 7 bases, the J end lost 0 bases, and 10 bases lay between the germline ends. Germline CDR1 reads SEHNR; CDR2 reads FQNEAQ (reference sequence). CDR3 length equals 14 residues. DNA for the CDR3: TGTGCCAGCAAAGGGCTCCACTCTGGAAACACCATATATTTT. It encodes CASKGLHSGNTIYF.

The V and J genes are TRBV7-9 and TRBJ2-2, with TRBD2 matching over 10 bases. Germline CDR1 is SEHNR and CDR2 is FQNEAQ (reference sequence). This CDR3 spans 15 amino acids. V was pared by 4 bases and J by 3 bases, with 2 bases of the junction left unmatched. CDR3 sequence reads: CASSSSGSDTGELFF. In DNA, the CDR3 is TGTGCCAGCAGCTCTAGCGGGAGCGACACCGGGGAGCTGTTTTTT.

The V gene is TRBV6-6, the J gene TRBJ2-7; 8 bases map to TRBD1. The CDR3 is 13 amino acids. The junction had 6 bases not matched to a gene; V was cut back by 11 bases and J by 0 bases. Germline V gene sequence: CDR1 MNHNY, CDR2 SVGAGI (reference sequence). The CDR3 coding sequence is TGTGCCGGGGGGACAGGTGGCTCCTACGAGCAGTACTTC. Translating gives CAGGTGGSYEQYF.

The chain combines TRBV7-9 with TRBJ2-3; D call uncertain. This CDR3 is built from 12 residues. V was cut by 5 bases and J by 3 bases, with 6 bases left in between. Per germline, CDR1 SEHNR and CDR2 FQNEAQ (reference sequence). CDR3 sequence (DNA): TGTGCCAGCAGCCCCTCGACAGATACGCAGTATTTT. This sequence encodes CASSPSTDTQYF.

J is TRBJ2-2 and V is TRBV21-1; TRBD1, the D gene given by the table, was not confirmed from the DNA. TRBV21-1 corresponds to a pseudogene. This CDR3 contains 14 residues. This CDR3 reads CASRTDSLARELFF. In DNA form, the CDR3 reads TGTGCCAGCAGAACCGACAGCTTGGCCAGGGAGCTGTTTTTT.

The chain carries TRBV19 and TRBJ1-5, with 7 bases aligning to TRBD1. The length of the CDR3 is 15 residues. Germline V lookup: CDR1 LNHDA, CDR2 SQIVND (reference sequence). Germline trimming cut 1 base from V and 4 bases from J; bases unmatched to any gene: 4. CDR3 nucleotide sequence: TGTGCCAGTAGTATAGGACAGGGATCGAATCAGCCCCAGCATTTT. Translation: CASSIGQGSNQPQHF. The full variable domain, rest sourced from reference TRBV19 and TRBJ1-5, is DGGITQSPKYLFRKEGQNVTLSCEQNLNHDAMYWYRQDPGQGLRLIYYSQIVNDFQKGDIAEGYSVSREKKESFPLTVTSAQKNPTAFYLCASSIGQGSNQPQHFGDGTRLSIL.

The V call is TRBV19, the J call TRBJ1-1, with D unresolved. This CDR3 is built from 12 residues. Per germline, CDR1 LNHDA and CDR2 SQIVND (reference sequence). In DNA form, the CDR3 reads TGTGCTACTCGATCGGGTTACACTGAAGCTTTCTTT. This codes for CATRSGYTEAFF.

V usage is TRBV6-5 and J usage is TRBJ2-7, with 8 positions matching TRBD2. CDR3 length: 14 amino acids. The J segment lost 4 bases and the V segment lost 6 bases, leaving 8 bases of the junction unmatched. Germline CDR1 MNHEY, CDR2 SVGAGI. CDR3 coding DNA: TGTGCCAGCAGGCGCGGGGGGCAGGGGTACGAGCAGTACTTC. Amino acid sequence: CASRRGGQGYEQYF.

V gene TRBV6-6 combines with J gene TRBJ1-6; D unclear. Germline V gives CDR1 MNHNY, CDR2 SVGAGI (reference sequence). CDR3 length: 14 amino acids. V was clipped by 5 bases and J by 3 bases, with 8 bases between them. This CDR3 is CASSPPNYNSPLHF. In DNA form, the CDR3 reads TGTGCCAGCAGTCCACCGAACTATAATTCACCCCTCCACTTT.

The chain couples TRBV11-2 to TRBJ2-1, with no clear D. Germline V gene lookup returns CDR1 SGHAT and CDR2 FQNNGV. This CDR3 has 17 amino acids. Between the trimmed V and J ends, which lost 2 bases and 6 bases, there was a span of 20 bases. CDR3 DNA: TGTGCCAGCAGCTTATTTCCAGGCGGCTCCGTTGGCAATGAGCAGTTCTTC. Its protein product is CASSLFPGGSVGNEQFF.

Details on this clone: Other DNA sequences in the sample encode the same CDR3. V and J are TRBV5-1 and TRBJ2-5; 11 positions match TRBD2. Trimming cost V 2 bases and J 4 bases; bases outside gene matches: 1. This CDR3 has 14 amino acids. Germline V gives CDR1 SGHRS, CDR2 YFSETQ. CDR3 amino acids: CASSLGTSGETQYF. The CDR3 DNA follows: TGCGCCAGCAGCTTAGGGACTAGCGGAGAGACCCAGTACTTC. The complete variable domain, with remaining parts taken from reference TRBV5-1 and TRBJ2-5, reads KAGVTQTPRYLIKTRGQQVTLSCSPISGHRSVSWYQQTPGQGLQFLFEYFSETQRNKGNFPGRFSGRQFSNSRSEMNVSTLELGDSALYLCASSLGTSGETQYFGPGTRLLVL.

The V gene is TRBV9, the J gene TRBJ2-7; D is ambiguous. Germline CDR1 is SGDLS and CDR2 is YYNGEE. The CDR3 consists of 15 residues. The V gene lost 4 bases and the J gene lost 2 bases, with 16 bases spanning the gap. The CDR3 here is CASSPPGSATYEQYF. For the CDR3, the DNA is TGTGCCAGCAGCCCCCCCGGTTCCGCAACCTACGAGCAGTACTTC. Full variable domain (remainder filled in from reference TRBV9 and TRBJ2-7): DSGVTQTPKHLITATGQRVTLRCSPRSGDLSVYWYQQSLDQGLQFLIQYYNGEERAKGNILERFSAQQFPDLHSELNLSSLELGDSALYFCASSPPGSATYEQYFGPGTRLTVT.

This sequence joins TRBV4-1 and TRBJ1-5; 8 bases line up with TRBD1. After removal of 1 base from V and 8 bases from J, the junction contained 7 bases not matched to a gene. This CDR3 region has 15 residues. Germline V lookup: CDR1 MGHRA, CDR2 YSYEKL. The DNA of the CDR3 is TGCGCCAGCAGCCAAGTTTCAGGGGGCCGGGAGCCCCAGCATTTT. Its protein is CASSQVSGGREPQHF.

This clone was detected only once. The chain is built from TRBV28 and TRBJ2-3; tentative D call: TRBD1 (7 bases). V was cut by 8 bases and J by 4 bases, with 16 bases left in between. The length of the CDR3 is 14 residues. The germline CDR1 and CDR2 sequences are MDHEN and SYDVKM. CDR3 sequence reads: CASSEGAVADTQYF. The CDR3 bases are TGTGCCAGCTCGGAGGGGGCTGTGGCAGATACGCAGTATTTT.

The chain carries TRBV7-6 and TRBJ2-1; TRBD2 agrees at 10 bases. CDR3 length equals 15 residues. J lost 4 bases, V lost 2 bases, and 2 bases had no gene match. Germline V gene lookup returns CDR1 SGHVS and CDR2 FNYEAQ. The CDR3 DNA sequence: TGTGCCAGCAGCTTACTAGCGGGGGAGTACAATGAGCAGTTCTTC. It translates to CASSLLAGEYNEQFF. Full variable domain (rest looked up from reference TRBV7-6 and TRBJ2-1): GAGVSQSPRYKVTKRGQDVALRCDPISGHVSLYWYRQALGQGPEFLTYFNYEAQQDKSGLPNDRFSAERPEGSISTLTIQRTEQRDSAMYRCASSLLAGEYNEQFFGPGTRLTVL.

This chain joins TRBV11-1 and TRBJ1-1, with D possibly TRBD1 on 5 matching bases. The CDR3 contains 15 residues. Trimming pared 0 bases from V and 8 bases from J, leaving 16 bases between. CDR1 and CDR2 (germline): SGHAT, FQDESV (reference sequence). The CDR3: CASSLALGGLSEAFF. In DNA, the CDR3 is TGTGCCAGCAGCTTAGCGCTGGGGGGACTTTCAGAAGCTTTCTTT.

V and J are TRBV5-5 and TRBJ1-2, with a tentative D call TRBD1 (5 bases). V was pared by 4 bases and J by 0 bases, with 7 bases between. The length of the CDR3 is 13 residues. The germline gives CDR1 SGHKS, CDR2 YYEKEE (reference sequence). CDR3 in amino acids: CASSQGTNYGYTF. In DNA, the CDR3 is TGTGCCAGCAGCCAGGGCACTAACTATGGCTACACCTTC.